The clone carrying this TCR beta chain was detected many times. Antigen: not known. TCRdb re-derived calls from the reads in MiXCR, one entry per CDR3 protein. The sample consists of 9,300 or so distinct CDR3 sequences, just under 20% of them appearing once. This sample stems from a study of lung T cells in sarcoidosis with Löfgren's syndrome. There are 20 residues in the CDR3. V lost 3 bases to trimming and J lost 1 base; unmatched junction nucleotides: 9. Germline CDR1 LNHDA, CDR2 SQIVND (reference sequence). Regarding the study as a whole: In alpha-beta pairs, TRAV12-1 favored TRBV2, and their CDR3s were homologous. Versus controls, Löfgren's syndrome patients reportedly showed TRAV12-1 and TRBV2 as most expanded. These T cells were suggested, not shown, to recognize a putative antigen.

Sequencing was performed on CD4+ T cells from bronchoalveolar lavage. The sequence was collected from a human donor with sarcoidosis (Löfgren's syndrome or another form), or a control subject (not recorded which). This rearrangement joins TRBV19 to TRBJ2-1, with TRBD2 matching 16 bases. The chain's CDR3 is CASSMMGLAGGGPSYNEQFF. Here the CDR3 DNA reads TGTGCCAGTAGTATGATGGGACTAGCGGGAGGGGGACCTTCCTACAATGAGCAGTTCTTC.